This T cell receptor beta chain is from a study of T-cell reconstitution after alpha-beta-depleted transplantation in children listed by TCRdb under 2016. General notes on the study: The study quantitatively tracked T-cell immune reconstitution after TCRalphabeta/CD19-depleted allogeneic hematopoietic cell transplantation in children using TCR repertoire profiling.

The CDR3 starts with the cysteine, ends with the phenylalanine, and has 19 residues. Here the CDR3 DNA is all that survives: 57 bases in frame from base 1. V has 5 bases trimmed and J has 5 bases trimmed; junction bases matching no gene number 18. The germline V gene provides CDR1 SGHAT and CDR2 FQNNGV. The protocol used for the library was PCR. The data were produced on an Illumina HiSeq 2500. TCR library preparation used molecular barcoding, with unique molecular identifiers applied to normalize quantification of the TCRbeta repertoire. TCRdb trimmed the raw reads at Q25, called clones with MiXCR and kept productive beta chains. Each CDR3 protein appears once, grouped with its most common genes and DNA. Within this sample are around 370,000 distinct CDR3 sequences, with 10% of them counted one time only. Of the sample, about 2.3% falls within the top ten clones. With regard to this clonotype: The specificity of this receptor is unknown. It has no much larger one-base neighbor in the sample; base qualities were not kept.

Recombination linked TRBV11-2 to TRBJ2-7; 13 central bases correspond to TRBD2. The sample was PBMCs from the stem cell graft donor, taken from the stem cell graft. This receptor was identified in a human donor who donated a stem cell graft to a child with acute lymphoblastic leukemia. At the DNA level, the sequence is TGTGCCAGCAGCCCAAGTCCGGGACTAGCGGGAATTTTTATCCACGAGCAGTACTTC. Its coded protein is CASSPSPGLAGIFIHEQYF.